A single sample gave rise to the 30 T cell receptor beta chains below, sequenced in a study of spatial heterogeneity in lung cancer. Time point reported: sample taken at primary tumor resection. Tumor, nontumor lung or frozen PBMC supplied whole RNA, sequenced without sorting. TCRdb re-called the 5' RACE reads through MiXCR, storing one row per CDR3 protein. The sample contains approximately 40,000 distinct CDR3 sequences, around 7% of which appear only once. Sample: PBMCs, taken at surgery. The receptors were sampled from a male donor with early-stage non-small cell lung cancer.

This clonotype was observed many times. The CDR3 region has the DNA TGTGCCAGCAGTGCTAGCGGGAGCACTGGTGGGGCCAACGTCCTGACTTTC. Amino acids: CASSASGSTGGANVLTF. The chain uses TRBV7-9 and TRBJ2-6; TRBD2 agrees at 10 bases. The CDR3 is made up of 17 amino acids. The V and J ends lost 6 bases and 3 bases, in that order; junction bases with no gene match: 8. The germline V gene encodes CDR1 SEHNR and CDR2 FQNEAQ (reference sequence).

This clonotype was detected only once. The chain is built from TRBV20-1 and TRBJ2-1; tentatively, D is TRBD1 (5 bases). Germline CDR1 DFQATT, CDR2 SNEGSKA (reference sequence). Trimming cost V 6 bases and J 9 bases, with 18 bases left between them. The CDR3 length is 13 residues. The CDR3 DNA sequence: TGCAGTGCCCTAGGGATAGCCGACAGTGAGCAGTTCTTC. It is translated as CSALGIADSEQFF.

The V call is TRBV20-1, the J call TRBJ1-3; a weak D match, TRBD1 (5 bases). This CDR3 contains 15 residues. Trimming stripped 4 bases from V and 0 bases from J, with 13 bases between. Germline CDR1 is DFQATT and CDR2 is SNEGSKA (reference sequence). The CDR3 DNA sequence: TGCAGTGCTATTGGGGCAGGCCACTCTGGAAACACCATATATTTT. Translation: CSAIGAGHSGNTIYF.

This clonotype was seen only a few times. The chain joins TRBV6-2 or TRBV6-3 to TRBJ1-6; D is uncertain. CDR3 size: 12 residues. Germline V gives CDR1 MNHEY, CDR2 SVGEGT. V lost 5 bases, J lost 7 bases, and 6 bases lay in between. The DNA of the CDR3 is TGTGCCAGCAGTCTGACCAATTCACCCCTCCACTTT. It translates to CASSLTNSPLHF.

A remark on this clonotype: This may be a read error, as it is one base from a much larger clone. V is TRBV10-3 and J is TRBJ2-2, with 7 nucleotides matching TRBD1. Germline CDR1 reads ENHRY; CDR2 reads SYGVKD. The CDR3 has 15 amino acids. The trim removed 4 bases at V and 1 base at J, leaving 3 bases unmatched. This CDR3 is CAISGGQQNTGELFF. The CDR3 DNA sequence: TGTGCCATCAGTGGGGGACAGCAGAACACCGGGGAGCTGTTTTTT.

The chain couples TRBV6-2 or TRBV6-3 to TRBJ2-5; D possibly corresponds to TRBD2 (5 bases). The length of the CDR3 is 17 residues. V was cut by 4 bases and J by 4 bases, with 22 bases left in between. The V gene's germline CDR1 is MNHEY and CDR2 SVGEGT. Here the CDR3 reads CASSSRTRSGWRETQYF. CDR3 bases: TGTGCCAGCAGTTCCCGAACTAGGAGTGGATGGAGAGAGACCCAGTACTTC.

This clonotype was found many times. This rearrangement joins TRBV12-5 to TRBJ2-5; D not certain. Germline V lookup: CDR1 LGHNT, CDR2 FRNRAP. V dropped 9 bases and J dropped 2 bases, with 10 bases sitting between them. The CDR3 totals 12 residues. The CDR3 DNA sequence: TGTGCTAGCGCGACCACTCAAGAGACCCAGTACTTC. This encodes CASATTQETQYF.

This clonotype has a handful of counts. The chain is built from TRBV19 and TRBJ1-5; D unresolved. Trimming removed 10 bases from V and 0 bases from J, with 13 bases in between. There are 14 residues in the CDR3. Germline CDR1 is LNHDA and CDR2 is SQIVND (reference sequence). This CDR3 is CATTDRDSNQPQHF. The CDR3 DNA reads TGTGCCACCACAGACCGAGATAGCAATCAGCCCCAGCATTTT.

This clonotype was seen only a few times. The chain employs TRBV7-3 and TRBJ2-7, with TRBD2 matching 14 bases. Unmatched junction bases numbered 7, after V lost 4 bases and J lost 5 bases. Germline values: CDR1 SGHTA, CDR2 FQGTGA. The CDR3 has 16 amino acids. CDR3 residues: CASSSPGTSGRDEQYV. In nucleotides, the CDR3 is TGTGCCAGCAGCTCTCCTGGGACTAGCGGGAGAGACGAGCAGTACGTC.

The chain recombines TRBV6-6 with TRBJ2-1, with D unclear. The CDR3 is 13 amino acids. V lost 6 bases, J lost 5 bases, and 11 bases lay in between. The V gene's germline CDR1 is MNHNY and CDR2 SVGAGI (reference sequence). The CDR3 region is CASREGGNNEQFF. In nucleotides, the CDR3 is TGTGCCAGCAGAGAAGGTGGTAACAATGAGCAGTTCTTC.

This clonotype has ten or more counts. The chain joins TRBV7-6 to TRBJ2-2; possibly TRBD2 for D (6 bases). The V end was cut by 2 bases, the J end by 5 bases, with 12 bases between. Germline V CDR1 and CDR2: SGHVS, FNYEAQ. The CDR3 loop spans 15 amino acids. The CDR3 bases are TGTGCCAGCAGCTTAAGCCTAGCGCCGACCGGGGAGCTGTTTTTT. Protein sequence: CASSLSLAPTGELFF.

In this sample, this clonotype turned up many times. The chain is built from TRBV4-2 and TRBJ1-6, with a possible D match to TRBD1 (6 bases). Looked up from germline, CDR1 is LGHNA and CDR2 is YNFKEQ. The V gene lost 4 bases and the J gene lost 10 bases, with 14 bases spanning the gap. The CDR3 is 14 residues long. The CDR3 loop reads CASSPDSLGSPLHF. In DNA form, the CDR3 reads TGTGCCAGCAGCCCGGACAGCCTGGGGTCACCCCTCCACTTT.

This clonotype has a count of ten or more. The chain joins TRBV9 to TRBJ2-3, with D possibly matching TRBD2 (5 bases). V was clipped by 0 bases and J by 4 bases, with 18 bases between them. This CDR3 has 17 residues. Germline V gene sequence: CDR1 SGDLS, CDR2 YYNGEE. This CDR3 reads CASSVGERRIEADTQYF. CDR3 sequence (DNA): TGTGCCAGCAGCGTAGGGGAGCGGAGGATAGAGGCAGATACGCAGTATTTT.

V gene TRBV5-6 combines with J gene TRBJ2-3; D is ambiguous. Deletions cut 0 bases from V and 1 base from J, with 6 bases between. The CDR3 extends over 14 amino acids. The V gene's germline CDR1 is SGHDT and CDR2 YYEEEE. CDR3 sequence (DNA): TGTGCCAGCAGCTTGGAACTCCGCACAGATACGCAGTATTTT. This encodes CASSLELRTDTQYF.

The rearrangement joins TRBV23-1 to TRBJ2-4; D gene uncertain. TRBV23-1 is treated as an ORF (open reading frame) with a function not yet certain. The V and J ends lost 0 bases and 0 bases respectively, with 12 bases between them. The CDR3 consists of 17 residues. CDR3 loop: CASSQSRLQLAKNIQYF. For the CDR3, the DNA is TGCGCCAGCAGTCAATCGAGGCTGCAACTAGCCAAAAACATTCAGTACTTC.

This chain links TRBV11-2 with TRBJ2-2; D is unresolved. The V end lost 5 bases, the J end lost 7 bases, and 8 bases lay between the germline ends. Germline V CDR1 and CDR2: SGHAT, FQNNGV. The CDR3 loop spans 12 amino acids. The CDR3 coding sequence is TGTGCCAGCAGCCAAACCATCGGGGAGCTGTTTTTT. This gives the protein CASSQTIGELFF.

This clonotype has more than one count but fewer than ten. The genes are TRBV20-1 and TRBJ2-3; D is perhaps TRBD2 (6 bases). V lost 8 bases, J lost 3 bases, and 21 bases lay in between. CDR1 is DFQATT, CDR2 SNEGSKA, per germline (reference sequence). This CDR3 is 15 amino acids long. CDR3 protein: CSFDNRDLATDTQYF. CDR3 nucleotides: TGCAGTTTCGATAACCGGGACTTAGCAACAGATACGCAGTATTTT.

This clonotype was found a few times. This chain uses TRBV11-1 with TRBJ1-1; D unclear. V lost 5 bases and J 0 bases, leaving 10 bases between the germline ends. CDR3 length: 14 residues. Germline CDR1 and CDR2: SGHAT and FQDESV (reference sequence). CDR3 amino acids: CASSDKGMNTEAFF. DNA of the CDR3: TGTGCCAGCAGCGACAAGGGAATGAACACTGAAGCTTTCTTT.

This clonotype was found many times. The chain uses TRBV27 and TRBJ1-2; D remains ambiguous. In germline, CDR1 is MNHEY, CDR2 SMNVEV (reference sequence). V was pared by 5 bases and J by 7 bases, with 14 bases between. The CDR3 consists of 13 residues. CDR3 region: CASSPQISGGYTF. CDR3 nucleotide sequence: TGTGCCAGCAGTCCACAAATTTCCGGTGGCTACACCTTC.

In its sample, this clonotype ranks as medium-sized. This chain joins TRBV7-9 and TRBJ2-4; 7 nucleotides line up with TRBD1. The CDR3 covers 14 residues. V lost 10 bases, J lost 0 bases, and 6 bases stayed unmatched. The germline gives CDR1 SEHNR, CDR2 FQNEAQ (reference sequence). The CDR3, as DNA: TGTGCCACCGACCGGGACAGAGCCAAAAACATTCAGTACTTC. It encodes CATDRDRAKNIQYF.

The chain has TRBV6-2 or TRBV6-3 and TRBJ2-1, with 10 bases fitting TRBD2. This CDR3 has 16 residues. V lost 5 bases, J lost 7 bases, and 11 bases stayed unmatched. Germline V gives CDR1 MNHEY, CDR2 SVGEGT. The DNA for the CDR3 is TGTGCCAGCAGTCTATTTCGGACTAGCGGACCGAATGAGCAGTTCTTC. It translates to CASSLFRTSGPNEQFF.

This clonotype showed up many times. The rearrangement joins TRBV20-1 to TRBJ1-6; D may be TRBD1 (6 bases). From germline, CDR1 is DFQATT and CDR2 SNEGSKA (reference sequence). V shed 6 bases and J shed 5 bases, with 14 bases lying between them. The CDR3 contains 14 residues. The CDR3 DNA is TGCAGTGCCACCGCTGGGGGCGATAATTCACCCCTCCACTTT. It specifies CSATAGGDNSPLHF.

The V gene is TRBV5-1, the J gene TRBJ1-2; D remains unclear. The CDR3 loop spans 14 amino acids. Per the germline V gene, CDR1 is SGHRS and CDR2 is YFSETQ. V was trimmed by 0 bases and J by 2 bases, leaving 8 bases between them. The CDR3 coding sequence is TGCGCCAGCAGCTTGGTTGCAGAAAACTATGGCTACACCTTC. Its protein is CASSLVAENYGYTF.

The CDR3 bases are TGTGCCAGCATCCTTCGGAGAGCGGGGGCCTACGAGCAGTACTTC. Amino acid sequence: CASILRRAGAYEQYF. The chain recombines TRBV27 with TRBJ2-7, with TRBD2 matching over 8 bases. The CDR3 covers 15 residues. V dropped 7 bases and J dropped 2; count of bases not matched to a gene: 10. Germline V gene sequence: CDR1 MNHEY, CDR2 SMNVEV (reference sequence).

This clonotype was seen at least ten times. The rearrangement links TRBV5-1 to TRBJ2-1; 7 bases fit TRBD2. Per the germline V gene, CDR1 is SGHRS and CDR2 is YFSETQ. CDR3 length: 15 amino acids. Trimming at V came to 0 bases and at J to 7 bases, leaving 7 bases not matched to a gene. The CDR3 reads CASSLVSAGYNEQFF. CDR3 DNA: TGCGCCAGCAGCTTGGTTTCAGCGGGATATAATGAGCAGTTCTTC.

The J gene is TRBJ1-1, the V gene TRBV30; D may be TRBD1 (6 bases). The CDR3 covers 13 residues. Trimming removed 7 bases at V and 5 bases at J, with 17 bases between. The germline V gene encodes CDR1 GTSNPN and CDR2 SVGIG (reference sequence). The CDR3 spells CAFRLQGYTEAFF. CDR3 in DNA: TGTGCCTTCCGCTTACAGGGATATACTGAAGCTTTCTTT.

This clonotype appeared many times. The chain links TRBV25-1 to TRBJ1-4; 7 bases align to TRBD1. The V and J ends lost 8 bases and 5 bases, in that order; junction bases with no gene match: 11. The CDR3 is 15 residues long. The germline V gene encodes CDR1 MGHDK and CDR2 SYGVNS. CDR3 loop: CASSGRGRGNEKLFF. The CDR3 DNA reads TGTGCCAGCTCGGGAAGGGGCAGGGGGAATGAAAAACTGTTTTTT.

This clonotype came up many times. The gene calls are TRBV20-1 and TRBJ1-3; the D is unclear. The CDR3 length is 14 residues. Trimming took off 2 bases at V and 2 bases at J, with 10 bases between the two ends. Germline lookup yields CDR1 DFQATT and CDR2 SNEGSKA (reference sequence). The CDR3 region has the DNA TGCAGTGCTAGACCCACGACCGCTGGAAACACCATATATTTT. This translates into CSARPTTAGNTIYF.

This clonotype was recorded many times. This chain joins TRBV29-1 and TRBJ1-5; D is possibly TRBD1 (6 bases). The CDR3 contains 14 residues. Germline assignment: CDR1 SQVTM and CDR2 ANQGSEA. V lost 5 bases and J lost 4, with 15 bases in between. CDR3 region: CSVRGGAANQPQHF. Here the CDR3 DNA reads TGCAGCGTTAGGGGGGGCGCGGCAAATCAGCCCCAGCATTTT.

This clonotype was found many times. The V call is TRBV12-3 or TRBV12-4, the J call TRBJ2-5, with 9 bases lining up with TRBD2. Losses at the gene ends were 6 bases for V and 4 bases for J; bases not matched to a gene: 12. The CDR3 sequence is 16 residues long. Here the CDR3 DNA reads TGTGCCAGCAGCTCCGGGACTAGCTCATTCGGAGAGACCCAGTACTTC. It translates to CASSSGTSSFGETQYF.